This T cell receptor (beta chain) was retrieved from a study of blood T cell repertoires in COVID-19. Background on the study: Nucleic acid was either cDNA or gDNA, and it came from T cells, B-cell-depleted T cells, or PBMCs.

In the authors' methods: From reference gene primer amplification, estimates of nucleated cell counts were derived. The method was immunoSEQ multiplex PCR; TCRdb's version includes in-frame clones alone and lacks a portion of them. The DNA was the basis for D and trimming; V, J and clone size are from that table. The data contain fewer than 25,000 clones, 89% of them seen just once; the ten biggest clones take up roughly a tenth. This clone is termed medium-sized. The V segment lost 2 bases and the J segment 7 bases; nucleotides outside the gene matches: 8. Germline-derived CDR1 and CDR2 are GTSNPN and SVGIG (reference sequence). The CDR3 has 14 amino acids.

The chain links TRBV30 to TRBJ1-2; 9 nucleotides agree with TRBD1. Sequencing input: peripheral blood. This receptor was obtained from a man aged 65 to 79 with acute or convalescent COVID-19. CDR3 in amino acids: CAWSPRQGGFGYTF. In DNA, the CDR3 is TGTGCCTGGAGTCCCAGACAGGGGGGGTTTGGCTACACCTTC.